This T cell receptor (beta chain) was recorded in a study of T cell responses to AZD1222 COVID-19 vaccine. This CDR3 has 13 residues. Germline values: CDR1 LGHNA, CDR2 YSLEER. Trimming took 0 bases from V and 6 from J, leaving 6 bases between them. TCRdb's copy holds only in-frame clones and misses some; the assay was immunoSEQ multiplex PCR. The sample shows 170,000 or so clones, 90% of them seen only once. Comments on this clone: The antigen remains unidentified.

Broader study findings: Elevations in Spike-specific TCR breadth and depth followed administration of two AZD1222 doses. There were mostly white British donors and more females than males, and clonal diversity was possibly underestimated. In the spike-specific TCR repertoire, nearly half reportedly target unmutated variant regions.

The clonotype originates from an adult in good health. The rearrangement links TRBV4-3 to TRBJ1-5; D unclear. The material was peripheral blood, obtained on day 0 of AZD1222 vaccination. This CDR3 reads CASSQDLGQPQHF. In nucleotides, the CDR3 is TGCGCCAGCAGCCAAGATCTGGGTCAGCCCCAGCATTTT.